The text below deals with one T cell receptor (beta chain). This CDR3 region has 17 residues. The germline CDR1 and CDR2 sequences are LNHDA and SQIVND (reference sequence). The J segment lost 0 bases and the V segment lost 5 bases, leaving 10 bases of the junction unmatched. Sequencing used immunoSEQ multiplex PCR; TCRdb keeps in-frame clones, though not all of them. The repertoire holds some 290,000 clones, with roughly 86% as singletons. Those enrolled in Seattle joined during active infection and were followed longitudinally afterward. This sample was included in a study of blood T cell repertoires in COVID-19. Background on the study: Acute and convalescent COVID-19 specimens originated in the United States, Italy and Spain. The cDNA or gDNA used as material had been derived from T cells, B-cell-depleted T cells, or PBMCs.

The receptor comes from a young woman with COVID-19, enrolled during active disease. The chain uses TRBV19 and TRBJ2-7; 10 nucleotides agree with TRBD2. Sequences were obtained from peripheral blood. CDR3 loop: CASSLVAGGSHSYEQYF. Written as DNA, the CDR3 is TGTGCCAGTAGTCTGGTAGCGGGAGGTTCCCACTCCTACGAGCAGTACTTC. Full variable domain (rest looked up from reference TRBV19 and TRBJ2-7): DGGITQSPKYLFRKEGQNVTLSCEQNLNHDAMYWYRQDPGQGLRLIYYSQIVNDFQKGDIAEGYSVSREKKESFPLTVTSAQKNPTAFYLCASSLVAGGSHSYEQYFGPGTRLTVT.